This TCR beta chain was sequenced during a study of response to subunit inactivated influenza vaccine. Overall study results and limits: A suggestion made by the authors is that each seasonal influenza vaccination recruits few new T cells.

Notes on this clonotype: Its antigen is not known.

Using its own MiXCR run on the RT-PCR reads, TCRdb lists one record per CDR3 protein. Of about 530,000 distinct CDR3 sequences in the sample, approximately 10% were seen once. CDR3 size: 17 residues. Trimming cost V 4 bases and J 7 bases; bases outside gene matches: 14. Germline V gene sequence: CDR1 SGHTA, CDR2 FQGNSA. Source: PBMCs from blood, taken on the day of vaccination. The sequence was obtained from a man in his fifties or sixties who received an inactivated influenza vaccine. The rearrangement joins TRBV7-2 to TRBJ2-4, with 9 bases aligning to TRBD1. The CDR3 coding sequence is TGTGCCAGCAGCTCCGCGCCAACCGGGACAGGGTGGAACATTCAGTACTTC. Translation: CASSSAPTGTGWNIQYF.